The clone carrying this T cell receptor (beta chain) was counted a few times. The antigen is undetermined. Germline V CDR1 and CDR2: SGHVS, FNYEAQ. V lost 0 bases, J lost 5 bases, and 3 bases stayed unmatched. The CDR3 runs 15 residues. This record comes from a study of regulatory T cells in long-lasting Graves disease. Overall study findings and caveats: Under persistent disease, TRBV28, TRBJ1-2 and TRBJ2-5 were used preferentially.

Regarding time point: persistent/refractory GD, antithyroid drugs over 5 years with positive TRAb. Preparation of the TCR library used RNA extracted from PBMCs. To make TCR beta libraries, researchers used iRepertoire HTBI primers and Arm-PCR of CDR3 regions. TCRdb independently ran MiXCR on the multiplex PCR reads; one entry per CDR3 protein. The table has around 340,000 distinct CDR3 sequences, around a fifth seen once. The sequences come from peripheral blood mononuclear cells (PBMCs), collected when the disease was refractory, from a patient treated with antithyroid drugs. The sequence was obtained from a female donor with Graves disease. The genes are TRBV7-6 and TRBJ2-5; 10 bases are a match to TRBD2. CDR3 loop: CASSLAAGGQETQYF. The CDR3 DNA follows: TGTGCCAGCAGCTTAGCAGCGGGGGGGCAGGAGACCCAGTACTTC.